This T cell receptor (beta chain) was retrieved from a study of T cell responses to AZD1222 COVID-19 vaccine. Study conclusions and caveats: Spike-specific TCR breadth and depth grew following two AZD1222 doses. The sample set comprised mostly white British donors with more females, and clonal diversity was possibly underestimated. There were vaccine-associated CD4 TCRs across spike, dominant at 160-218 and 743-854. AZD1222 recipients seropositive at baseline numbered only five to seven.

In regard to this clone: Antigen: not known.

Germline assignment: CDR1 SNHLY and CDR2 FYNNEI. The ends were cut back, 8 bases at V and 0 bases at J, with 11 bases in the middle. This CDR3 contains 14 residues. The table came from immunoSEQ multiplex PCR; TCRdb's copy has only in-frame clones and leaves some out. The sample has about 190,000 clones; 85% to 95% are singletons. The sample in question was peripheral blood, obtained on day 0 of AZD1222 vaccination. The rearrangement joins TRBV2 to TRBJ1-3; a possible D gene is TRBD1 (5 bases). The TCR sequence derives from an adult in good health. CDR3: CASHRTYSGNTIYF. CDR3 nucleotide sequence: TGTGCCAGCCACAGGACTTACTCTGGAAACACCATATATTTT.